These 24 T cell receptor beta chains were sequenced from one sample in a study of cytomegalovirus exposure and HLA in healthy donors. Amplification used 60 Vbeta primers and 13 Jbeta primers. Libraries were prepared by immunoSEQ multiplex PCR; TCRdb keeps only in-frame clonotypes and omits some of them. This sample carries about 140,000 clones, 76% of them seen once, and the ten largest clones take about 3.4%. The sequencing sample was made of PBMCs. Receptor source: a male donor in good health and CMV-seronegative.

This chain links TRBV5-1 with TRBJ2-1; possible D gene TRBD1, 6 bases. Germline loops: CDR1 SGHRS, CDR2 YFSETQ. The germline V and J ends were trimmed by 4 bases and 9 bases, with 17 bases remaining between them. This CDR3 spans 14 amino acids. CDR3: CASSLTQGWGEQFF. The CDR3 nucleotides read TGCGCCAGCAGCCTGACACAGGGTTGGGGTGAGCAGTTCTTC.

The V and J genes are TRBV2 and TRBJ1-6; 11 bases align to TRBD1. Germline V gene data show CDR1 as SNHLY and CDR2 as FYNNEI. V was clipped by 6 bases and J by 4 bases; unmatched bases: 2. This CDR3 has 15 amino acids. As DNA, the CDR3 is TGTGCCAGCAGGAGGGACAGGGGGTATAATTCACCCCTCCACTTT. It is translated as CASRRDRGYNSPLHF.

The chain is built from TRBV28 and TRBJ2-1, with 10 bases identical to TRBD2. V was clipped by 10 bases and J by 6 bases; unmatched bases: 12. The CDR3 covers 15 residues. CDR1 is MDHEN and CDR2 is SYDVKM in the germline V gene. The CDR3 DNA reads as TGTGCCACCTCCCCCCTAGCGGGGGTTGGCAATGAGCAGTTCTTC. Protein: CATSPLAGVGNEQFF.

The sample holds a few counts of this clone. V gene TRBV7-2 combines with J gene TRBJ1-2; 7 positions agree with TRBD1. The CDR3 totals 13 residues. From germline, CDR1 is SGHTA and CDR2 FQGNSA. Losses at the gene ends were 5 bases for V and 3 bases for J; bases not matched to a gene: 3. The CDR3, as DNA: TGTGCCAGCAGCCGGGGACAGTACTATGGCTACACCTTC. This codes for CASSRGQYYGYTF.

This chain links TRBV28 with TRBJ2-2, with 14 bases aligning to TRBD2. This CDR3 is 17 amino acids long. Germline lookup yields CDR1 MDHEN and CDR2 SYDVKM. The V and J ends lost 4 bases and 5 bases, in that order; junction bases with no gene match: 6. CDR3 nucleotide sequence: TGTGCCAGCAGTTCTCTGGGACTAGCGGGAGAAACCGGGGAGCTGTTTTTT. This codes for CASSSLGLAGETGELFF.

V gene TRBV28 combines with J gene TRBJ2-3; D not certain. V was trimmed by 8 bases and J by 0 bases, leaving 9 bases between them. The CDR3 extends over 13 amino acids. Germline V lookup: CDR1 MDHEN, CDR2 SYDVKM. The CDR3 sequence: CASHPTSTDTQYF. The CDR3 DNA is TGTGCCAGCCACCCTACTAGCACAGATACGCAGTATTTT. Filled out from reference TRBV28 and TRBJ2-3, the complete variable domain reads DVKVTQSSRYLVKRTGEKVFLECVQDMDHENMFWYRQDPGLGLRLIYFSYDVKMKEKGDIPEGYSVSREKKERFSLILESASTNQTSMYLCASHPTSTDTQYFGPGTRLTVL.

In its sample, this clone was seen a few times. The rearrangement links TRBV7-3 to TRBJ1-6; tentatively, D is TRBD1 (5 bases). In germline, CDR1 is SGHTA, CDR2 FQGTGA. The ends were cut back, 4 bases at V and 6 bases at J, with 10 bases in the middle. The CDR3 spans 14 residues. Here the CDR3 reads CASSSGWSNSPLHF. For the CDR3, the DNA is TGTGCCAGCAGCTCAGGGTGGAGTAATTCACCCCTCCACTTT.

The chain couples TRBV7-9 to TRBJ2-6; a weak D match, TRBD2 (5 bases). Trimming left V 6 bases short and J 0 bases short, with 15 bases between. Germline loops: CDR1 SEHNR, CDR2 FQNEAQ (reference sequence). The CDR3 spans 17 residues. The CDR3 DNA sequence: TGTGCCAGCAGTCGCCGAACGGGGTTCTCTGGGGCCAACGTCCTGACTTTC. This translates into CASSRRTGFSGANVLTF.

The rearrangement uses TRBV7-2 and TRBJ2-1; 12 bases map to TRBD2. With V trimmed by 2 bases and J by 0 bases, 5 bases remained unmatched. The CDR3 spans 18 residues. Germline CDR1 and CDR2: SGHTA and FQGNSA. The CDR3 spells CASSLRLAGGSSYNEQFF. In DNA form, the CDR3 reads TGTGCCAGCAGCTTAAGGCTAGCGGGGGGGAGCTCCTACAATGAGCAGTTCTTC.

V usage is TRBV15 and J usage is TRBJ2-7; TRBD2 matches at 8 bases. This CDR3 is built from 16 residues. With 0 bases clipped from V and 0 bases from J, the junction kept 4 bases outside the gene matches. Germline CDR1 reads LNHNV; CDR2 reads YYDKDF (reference sequence). The CDR3 loop reads CATSRDITSGSYEQYF. For the CDR3, the DNA is TGTGCCACCAGCAGAGATATCACTAGCGGCTCCTACGAGCAGTACTTC.

This clone has a single count. In DNA, the CDR3 is TGTGCCAGCAGCGTAGCCGGGACGCGGGGGGAGACCCAGTACTTC. Its translation is CASSVAGTRGETQYF. The V and J genes are TRBV9 and TRBJ2-5; 7 bases are a match to TRBD2. CDR1 and CDR2 from the germline V gene are SGDLS and YYNGEE. CDR3 size: 15 residues. V gave up 0 bases and J gave up 5 bases; unmatched junction bases: 7.

A few counts support this clone. The germline gene is not matched at one end of the junction; a read error may be the cause. The chain carries TRBV7-9 and TRBJ2-1, with D maybe TRBD2 (6 bases). In germline, CDR1 is SEHNR, CDR2 FQNEAQ (reference sequence). The CDR3 has 17 residues. As DNA, the CDR3 is TGTTCCAGCAGCTTAGCATGGGTCGGGAGAGGATACAATGAGCAGTTCTTC. Protein: CSSSLAWVGRGYNEQFF.

The chain links TRBV6-5 to TRBJ2-7, with D possibly matching TRBD2 (6 bases). Trimming cost V 6 bases and J 3 bases, with 18 bases left between them. The CDR3 runs 15 residues. Germline loops: CDR1 MNHEY, CDR2 SVGAGI. The CDR3 nucleotides are TGTGCCAGCAGCACCCACGCCGGGGGAGTCTACGAGCAGTACTTC. Residues: CASSTHAGGVYEQYF.

Points on this clone: At the DNA level, this CDR3 is encoded by other sequences in the same sample as well. The rearrangement joins TRBV7-7 to TRBJ2-5; D is perhaps TRBD2 (6 bases). The CDR3 has 14 residues. V was cut by 2 bases and J by 5 bases, with 12 bases left in between. Germline lookup yields CDR1 SSHAT and CDR2 FNYEAQ (reference sequence). The CDR3 DNA reads TGTGCCAGCAGCTTACAGATAGGGAGGGAGACCCAGTACTTC. This gives the protein CASSLQIGRETQYF.

This clone occurred a few times. The chain combines TRBV6-1 with TRBJ2-7, with a weak D call TRBD1 (6 bases). Germline V gene lookup returns CDR1 MNHNS and CDR2 SASEGT. V lost 6 bases and J lost 4, with 10 bases in between. The CDR3 covers 12 residues. This chain's CDR3 is CASSATGYEQYF. For the CDR3, the DNA is TGTGCCAGCAGCGCGACAGGTTACGAGCAGTACTTC.

This chain connects TRBV5-1 to TRBJ1-1; D unclear. This CDR3 has 14 amino acids. Trimming removed 4 bases at V and 0 bases at J, with 10 bases between. Germline CDR1 is SGHRS and CDR2 is YFSETQ. The CDR3 reads CASSHPELNTEAFF. The CDR3 DNA follows: TGCGCCAGCAGCCATCCTGAGTTGAACACTGAAGCTTTCTTT.

The rearrangement uses TRBV5-5 and TRBJ2-7, with 7 bases matching TRBD1. The V gene end was trimmed by 3 bases and the J gene end by 4 bases; junction bases not matched to a gene: 4. Germline loops: CDR1 SGHKS, CDR2 YYEKEE (reference sequence). The CDR3 has 13 amino acids. The CDR3 protein is CASSSGQLYEQYF. As DNA, the CDR3 is TGTGCCAGCAGCTCGGGACAGCTTTACGAGCAGTACTTC. Combining the CDR3 with reference TRBV5-5 and TRBJ2-7 gives the whole variable domain DAGVTQSPTHLIKTRGQQVTLRCSPISGHKSVSWYQQVLGQGPQFIFQYYEKEERGRGNFPDRFSARQFPNYSSELNVNALLLGDSALYLCASSSGQLYEQYFGPGTRLTVT.

In its sample, this clone was seen a few times. The chain couples TRBV5-4 to TRBJ2-7; 16 positions agree with TRBD2. V shed 4 bases, J shed 2 bases, and the junction held 3 bases outside the gene matches. Germline V gene lookup returns CDR1 SGHNT and CDR2 YYREEE (reference sequence). The CDR3 covers 16 residues. The DNA of the CDR3 is TGTGCCAGCAGCCGAGGGACTAGCGGGGGGGCCTACGAGCAGTACTTC. Translation: CASSRGTSGGAYEQYF.

V and J are TRBV5-1 and TRBJ1-3; D is undetermined. The CDR3 extends over 15 amino acids. Germline CDR1 is SGHRS and CDR2 is YFSETQ. V was clipped by 0 bases and J by 0 bases, with 7 bases between them. CDR3: CASSLDAISGNTIYF. CDR3 bases: TGCGCCAGCAGCTTGGATGCTATCTCTGGAAACACCATATATTTT.

The chain recombines TRBV6-1 with TRBJ2-5; TRBD2 matches at 8 bases. CDR1 and CDR2 (germline): MNHNS, SASEGT. This CDR3 contains 15 residues. The V and J ends lost 2 bases and 4 bases, in that order; junction bases with no gene match: 6. CDR3 region: CASSESGGGGETQYF. Written as DNA, the CDR3 is TGTGCCAGCAGTGAATCGGGGGGGGGAGGAGAGACCCAGTACTTC.

J is TRBJ2-4 and V is TRBV10-1; TRBD1 matches at 12 bases. Germline values: CDR1 WNHNN, CDR2 SYGVQD (reference sequence). This CDR3 is 19 amino acids long. V was clipped by 0 bases and J by 0 bases; unmatched bases: 6. This chain's CDR3 is CASSESGQGASLAKNIQYF. For the CDR3, the DNA is TGCGCCAGCAGTGAGTCGGGACAGGGGGCCTCCCTAGCCAAAAACATTCAGTACTTC.

The chain is built from TRBV21-1 and TRBJ1-5; the table assigns TRBD1, which was not confirmed against the DNA. TRBV21-1 is tagged as a pseudogene. The CDR3 spans 17 residues. CDR3: CASSMSLRVRNNQPQHF. DNA of the CDR3: TGTGCCAGCAGCATGTCCCTCAGGGTACGCAACAATCAGCCCCAGCATTTT.

This clone was counted between two and nine times. V gene TRBV6-5 combines with J gene TRBJ1-5; a possible D gene is TRBD1 (6 bases). Germline V lookup: CDR1 MNHEY, CDR2 SVGAGI. Trimming took off 6 bases at V and 3 bases at J, with 15 bases between the two ends. The CDR3 runs 15 residues. CDR3 nucleotides: TGTGCCAGCAGCCTCGGACAGTTCGCCAATCAGCCCCAGCATTTT. It is translated as CASSLGQFANQPQHF.

The V and J genes are TRBV13 and TRBJ2-3; D is possibly TRBD2 (7 bases). V lost 4 bases and J 7 bases, leaving 21 bases between the germline ends. Germline CDR1 PRHDT, CDR2 FYEKMQ (reference sequence). This CDR3 has 16 amino acids. The CDR3 nucleotides are TGTGCCAGCAGCTCTAGGGGGGGGCCAGGTATGAATACGCAGTATTTT. Protein: CASSSRGGPGMNTQYF.